This T cell receptor beta chain originates from a study of cytomegalovirus exposure and HLA in healthy donors. The CDR3 consists of 14 residues. Germline CDR1 and CDR2: GTSNPN and SVGIG (reference sequence). Trimming shortened V by 2 bases and J by 1 base, and 9 bases separated the two germline ends. The study, taken as a whole, reports: Altogether, 164 TCR beta chains were recorded as cytomegalovirus-associated.

PCR amplification relied on 60 Vbeta primers (plus 13 Jbeta primers). TCRdb's copy holds only in-frame clones and misses some; the assay was immunoSEQ multiplex PCR. Of approximately 100,000 clones listed, roughly four fifths are singletons. Worth noting for this clone: The antigen is not known.

This clonotype was sampled from a human donor in good health. V usage is TRBV30 and J usage is TRBJ2-1; D gene unclear. Sequences were obtained from PBMCs. The CDR3 loop is CAWSHPGSYNEQFF. CDR3 nucleotides: TGTGCCTGGAGTCACCCGGGTTCCTACAATGAGCAGTTCTTC.